Listed below are T cell receptor beta chains from one sample, sequenced in a study of T cell changes during pregnancy in multiple sclerosis. The table came from immunoSEQ multiplex PCR; TCRdb's copy has only in-frame clones and leaves some out. The sample has roughly 41,000 clones; roughly nine tenths are singletons. The material was CD8+ T cells from peripheral blood mononuclear cells, obtained in the third trimester of pregnancy. Receptor source: a female donor with multiple sclerosis, enrolled in a pregnancy study. Both conserved end residues are part of each CDR3. A D gene is named only where the DNA matches it firmly. A clone size is listed for some rows: how often the clone was seen (once, few, many), or a class if it is expanded.

TRBJ2-1 TRBV7-9 NA NA CASSFGGNNEQFF TGTGCCAGCAGCTTCGGCGGTAACAATGAGCAGTTCTTC
TRBJ1-2 TRBV11-2 TRBD1 NA CASSYPLDREYTF TGTGCCAGCAGCTACCCCTTGGACAGGGAATACACCTTC
TRBJ2-5 TRBV27 TRBD1 NA CASSPTGGEETQYF TGTGCCAGCAGTCCAACAGGGGGTGAGGAGACCCAGTACTTC
TRBJ2-7 TRBV9 TRBD2 NA CASSVDGGAYEQYF TGTGCCAGCAGCGTAGATGGGGGGGCCTACGAGCAGTACTTC
TRBJ1-2 TRBV5-4 TRBD1 NA CASSLTQGSLGGYTF TGTGCCAGCAGCCTTACACAGGGGAGTCTTGGTGGCTACACCTTC
TRBJ2-1 TRBV27 NA once CASSFGGIYNEQFF TGTGCCAGCAGTTTCGGCGGGATCTACAATGAGCAGTTCTTC
TRBJ2-7 TRBV27 TRBD2 NA CASSHTSGWIYEQYF TGTGCCAGCAGTCATACTAGCGGGTGGATCTACGAGCAGTACTTC
TRBJ1-1 TRBV9 NA NA CASSVGAAVFLDTEAFF TGTGCCAGCAGCGTAGGAGCGGCTGTTTTTTTGGACACTGAAGCTTTCTTT
TRBJ1-4 TRBV2 NA NA CASMLHEDLTIEKLFF TGTGCCAGCATGCTACATGAGGATCTGACGATAGAAAAACTGTTTTTT
TRBJ2-7 TRBV10-1 TRBD2 NA CASRMTSGTLLSQYEQYF TGCGCCAGCAGGATGACTAGCGGGACTCTCCTCAGTCAGTACGAGCAGTACTTC
TRBJ2-7 TRBV13 TRBD2 NA CASSFAGETYEQYF TGTGCCAGCAGCTTTGCGGGGGAAACCTACGAGCAGTACTTC
TRBJ2-3 TRBV28 NA NA CASSPEAHGTDTQYF TGTGCCAGCAGTCCAGAGGCCCATGGCACAGATACGCAGTATTTT
TRBJ2-7 TRBV27 NA NA CASSLSNTYEQYF TGTGCCAGCAGTTTATCGAACACCTACGAGCAGTACTTC
TRBJ1-2 TRBV7-8 NA NA CASSLAVNGPHAPMEDGYTF TGTGCCAGCAGCTTAGCGGTTAACGGGCCTCACGCCCCTATGGAGGATGGCTACACCTTC
TRBJ2-1 TRBV15 TRBD2 NA CATSTSGDYNEQFF TGTGCCACCAGCACTAGCGGGGATTACAATGAGCAGTTCTTC
TRBJ2-3 TRBV30 TRBD2 NA CAWSDGILAGRTF TGTGCCTGGAGTGACGGAATACTAGCGGGGAGGACTTTT
TRBJ2-5 TRBV4-1 TRBD2 NA CASSQLAGDTETQYF TGCGCCAGCAGCCAGCTAGCGGGAGATACAGAGACCCAGTACTTC
TRBJ2-2 TRBV6-1 TRBD1 NA CASSEPGGSDTGELFF TGTGCCAGCAGTGAACCAGGGGGCTCGGACACCGGGGAGCTGTTTTTT
TRBJ2-7 TRBV7-3 TRBD2 NA CASSLASGGSYEQYF TGTGCCAGCAGCTTAGCTAGCGGGGGAAGTTACGAGCAGTACTTC
TRBJ2-3 TRBV5-5 TRBD1 NA CASSSWTGVAPDTQYF TGTGCCAGCAGCTCGTGGACAGGGGTGGCCCCAGATACGCAGTATTTT
TRBJ1-6 TRBV5-5 NA NA CASSLAPLFRREPLHF TGTGCCAGCAGCTTGGCTCCCCTCTTCAGGCGCGAGCCCCTCCACTTT
TRBJ2-7 TRBV28 NA NA CASSYSGTYEQYF TGTGCCAGCAGCTATAGCGGAACCTACGAGCAGTACTTC
TRBJ2-1 TRBV11-1 TRBD2 once CASSGWETGGEQFF TGTGCCAGCAGCGGGTGGGAAACGGGGGGTGAGCAGTTCTTC
TRBJ2-1 TRBV7-2 TRBD2 NA CASSLLAGVEQFF TGTGCCAGCAGCTTACTAGCGGGAGTTGAGCAGTTCTTC
TRBJ2-5 TRBV6-6 TRBD2 few CASSQGLAGKETQYF TGTGCCAGCAGTCAGGGACTAGCGGGAAAAGAGACCCAGTACTTC
TRBJ2-1 TRBV6-1 TRBD2 NA CASSEQIAGTVYNEQFF TGTGCCAGCAGTGAACAAATAGCGGGAACGGTGTACAATGAGCAGTTCTTC
TRBJ1-1 TRBV15 NA NA CATSREGEVTEAFF TGTGCCACCAGCAGAGAGGGAGAGGTCACTGAAGCTTTCTTT
TRBJ2-3 TRBV7-3 NA NA CASSLMSPDTQYF TGTGCCAGCAGCTTAATGAGCCCAGATACGCAGTATTTT
TRBJ1-1 TRBV7-9 NA NA CASSQLGGEDTEAFF TGTGCCAGCAGCCAACTGGGGGGGGAGGACACTGAAGCTTTCTTT
TRBJ1-2 TRBV7-9 NA NA CASSFGGIGGYTF TGTGCCAGCAGCTTCGGGGGAATTGGTGGCTACACCTTC
TRBJ1-1 TRBV5-5 NA NA CASSSDSPEAFF TGTGCCAGCAGCTCAGACAGCCCTGAAGCTTTCTTT
TRBJ2-3 TRBV11-3 NA NA CASSSKLQTDSSTDTQYF TGTGCCAGCAGCTCTAAACTTCAGACCGACTCTAGCACAGATACGCAGTATTTT
TRBJ1-1 TRBV28 TRBD1 NA CASSSTPRGQWGEAFF TGTGCCAGCAGTTCTACCCCCAGGGGGCAGTGGGGGGAAGCTTTCTTT
TRBJ2-7 TRBV7-9 TRBD1 NA CASSPQRTGAVHEQYF TGTGCCAGCAGCCCGCAACGGACAGGGGCCGTCCACGAGCAGTACTTC
TRBJ1-2 TRBV19 NA NA CASSTTGIDYTF TGTGCCAGTAGTACGACAGGTATTGACTACACCTTC
TRBJ1-4 TRBV2 NA NA CASSGGGVGTTNEKLFF TGTGCCAGCAGCGGGGGGGGAGTTGGGACAACTAATGAAAAACTGTTTTTT
TRBJ1-1 TRBV30 NA NA CAWGRNTEAFF TGTGCCTGGGGCAGAAACACTGAAGCTTTCTTT
TRBJ2-2 TRBV28 TRBD2 NA CASSWTRLPGELFF TGTGCCAGCAGTTGGACTAGGCTACCCGGGGAGCTGTTTTTT
TRBJ2-1 TRBV7-2 TRBD2 NA CASSWTSGRLDEQFF TGTGCCAGCAGCTGGACTAGCGGGAGATTGGATGAGCAGTTCTTC
TRBJ1-1 TRBV27 NA few CASSLSRGTEAFF TGTGCCAGCAGTTTATCCCGGGGGACTGAAGCTTTCTTT
TRBJ2-3 TRBV6-1 NA NA CASSEGADLRTDTQYF TGTGCCAGCAGTGAAGGGGCAGATCTACGCACAGATACGCAGTATTTT
TRBJ2-1 TRBV6-1 NA NA CASSEQFSYNEQFF TGTGCCAGCAGTGAACAGTTTTCCTACAATGAGCAGTTCTTC
TRBJ2-1 TRBV12-5 NA NA CASGLVVSRGPFPDNEQFF TGTGCTAGTGGTTTGGTAGTAAGTAGGGGCCCTTTTCCGGACAATGAGCAGTTCTTC
TRBJ2-7 TRBV28 TRBD1 NA CASSSADRGHDEQYF TGTGCCAGCAGTTCCGCGGACAGGGGGCATGACGAGCAGTACTTC
TRBJ2-7 TRBV27 NA NA CASSLGPTVTYEQYF TGTGCCAGCAGTTTAGGGCCGACAGTTACCTACGAGCAGTACTTC
TRBJ2-7 TRBV6-5 TRBD1 once CASSLGDSHYEQYF TGTGCCAGCAGTTTGGGGGACAGTCACTACGAGCAGTACTTC
TRBJ2-1 TRBV6-4 NA medium-sized CASSDNSFDEQFF TGTGCCAGCAGTGATAATAGCTTTGATGAGCAGTTCTTC
TRBJ1-3 TRBV7-2 NA NA CASSLESFSGNTIYF TGTGCCAGCAGCTTAGAATCCTTCTCTGGAAACACCATATATTTT
TRBJ2-7 TRBV13 NA NA CASSAGTYEQYF TGTGCCAGCAGCGCCGGGACCTACGAGCAGTACTTC
TRBJ2-1 TRBV2 NA NA CASSEVGVDSDTYNEQFF TGTGCCAGCAGTGAAGTAGGCGTGGACAGCGATACCTACAATGAGCAGTTCTTC
TRBJ2-1 TRBV5-4 NA NA CASSLNGLDPPYNEQFF TGTGCCAGCAGCTTGAATGGCCTAGACCCTCCCTACAATGAGCAGTTCTTC
TRBJ2-2 TRBV19 NA few CASSIDLTGELFF TGTGCCAGTAGTATCGACTTAACCGGGGAGCTGTTTTTT
TRBJ2-1 TRBV2 TRBD1 NA CASKVLRGPNEQFF TGTGCCAGCAAGGTTCTGAGGGGGCCCAATGAGCAGTTCTTC
TRBJ2-7 TRBV27 TRBD2 NA CASGAGTSAIEQYF TGTGCCAGCGGTGCCGGGACTAGCGCCATCGAGCAGTACTTC
TRBJ1-2 TRBV28 NA NA CASSLERFGYTF TGTGCCAGCAGTTTGGAGAGGTTCGGCTACACCTTC
TRBJ2-7 TRBV19 NA NA CASSINRDYEQYF TGTGCCAGTAGTATAAACAGGGACTACGAGCAGTACTTC
TRBJ2-3 TRBV9 NA NA CASSESGGGYTDTQYF TGTGCCAGCAGCGAGAGTGGCGGCGGGTACACAGATACGCAGTATTTT
TRBJ2-7 TRBV9 TRBD2 NA CASSPGGGGYEQYF TGTGCCAGCAGCCCCGGGGGGGGTGGGTACGAGCAGTACTTC
TRBJ2-3 TRBV30 NA NA CAWSTGSNKIAQYF TGTGCCTGGAGCACCGGGAGCAATAAGATCGCGCAGTATTTT
TRBJ2-1 TRBV30 TRBD1 NA CAWSEGTGPSYNEQFF TGTGCCTGGAGTGAGGGGACAGGGCCCTCCTACAATGAGCAGTTCTTC